This TCR beta chain emerged from a study of T cells in Graves' hyperthyroidism and ophthalmopathy. TCR beta CDR3 region amplification was performed from RNA transcripts. HTBI primers were used for first-round RT-PCR of the TCR CDR3. TCRdb redid the calling of the multiplex PCR reads with MiXCR, one entry per CDR3 protein. In the table there are hundreds of thousands of distinct CDR3 sequences, approximately 14% of which are singletons. This clonotype was found a few times. This CDR3 is built from 14 residues. CDR1 and CDR2 (germline): LNHNV, YYDKDF (reference sequence). V lost 6 bases and J 4 bases, leaving 13 bases between the germline ends.

Sequenced material: blood. The chain uses TRBV15 and TRBJ1-5; D may be TRBD1 (5 bases). The TCR comes from a woman in her twenties or thirties with Graves' hyperthyroidism that later progressed to Graves' ophthalmopathy. The CDR3 sequence is CATSLDRVNQPQHF. The CDR3 DNA sequence: TGTGCCACCAGTTTAGACAGAGTAAATCAGCCCCAGCATTTT.